Included here is one TCR beta chain sequence, with context. What it binds is not known. This entry comes from a study of blood T cells in healthy people across ages. Whole-study findings and limits: Both naive CD4+ cell counts and diversity were greater in long-lived donors than in aged donors.

The V gene's germline CDR1 is LGHNA and CDR2 YNFKEQ. V was pared by 1 base and J by 2 bases, with 12 bases between. The CDR3 sequence is 15 residues long. Alongside a J-beta primer mix, a sample-barcoded 5' primer served in a second PCR lasting roughly 7 to 12 cycles. TCRdb reprocessed the 5' RACE reads with MiXCR, giving one entry per CDR3 protein. The table lists hundreds of thousands of distinct CDR3 sequences, more than 20% of them singletons. Sequenced material: blood. The TCR was taken from a man between 65 and 85 years old in good health. The chain carries TRBV4-2 and TRBJ2-7; possible D gene TRBD2, 5 bases. DNA of the CDR3: TGTGCCAGCAGCCAAGCAGCGGAGCTCCCCTACGAGCAGTACTTC. Residues: CASSQAAELPYEQYF.